The subject of this entry is one T cell receptor beta chain. The V gene end was trimmed by 5 bases and the J gene end by 7 bases; junction bases not matched to a gene: 14. Germline values: CDR1 PRHDT, CDR2 FYEKMQ (reference sequence). This CDR3 is 16 amino acids long. Original data processing: Researchers report that nucleated cell counts were estimated from reference gene primer amplification. Sequencing used immunoSEQ multiplex PCR; TCRdb keeps in-frame clones, though not all of them. Clone size and the V and J calls come from that table; the DNA yielded D and trimming. Of around 110,000 clones in the sample, around 77% were seen once. This specimen comes from a study of blood T cell repertoires in COVID-19. Study as a whole: COVID-19 samples from acute and convalescent phases originated in the United States, Italy and Spain. PBMCs, B-cell-depleted T cells, or T cells provided the cDNA or gDNA that made up the material.

This sequence originates from a man in his 60s with active or convalescent COVID-19. Input material: peripheral blood. The J gene is TRBJ2-7, the V gene TRBV13; 10 bases line up with TRBD2. In DNA form, the CDR3 reads TGTGCCAGCAGCCCGGGACGAAGCGGGAGGGCCAGGGAGCAGTACTTC. This gives the protein CASSPGRSGRAREQYF.